A selection of T cell receptor beta chains follows, all from one sample in a study of blood T cell repertoires in COVID-19. Method: immunoSEQ multiplex PCR; TCRdb's copy keeps in-frame clones and lacks some. The table shows 150,000 or so clones, with 85% to 95% occurring only once. The sequenced sample consisted of peripheral blood. The receptors shown here come from a woman in her 50s with acute or convalescent COVID-19. Both conserved end residues are part of each CDR3. A D gene is named only where the DNA matches it firmly. Not every row has a clone size; where given, it reads once, few, many or a size class.

size	V	J	D	CDR3	DNA
-	TRBV7-8	TRBJ1-1	-	CASRYSLNTEAFF	TGTGCCAGCCGCTACAGCCTGAACACTGAAGCTTTCTTT
-	TRBV25-1	TRBJ1-2	-	CASSESPGSFYGYTF	TGTGCCAGCAGTGAAAGCCCAGGGTCCTTTTATGGCTACACCTTC
-	TRBV11-2	TRBJ2-2	TRBD2	CASSPSSGLTGELFF	TGTGCCAGCAGCCCATCTAGCGGGCTAACCGGGGAGCTGTTTTTT
once	TRBV19	TRBJ1-5	-	CASKKGVGNQPQHF	TGTGCCAGTAAGAAGGGGGTGGGCAATCAGCCCCAGCATTTT
-	TRBV4-1	TRBJ2-2	-	CASSLITGTSNTGELFF	TGCGCCAGCAGCCTTATTACCGGGACTTCGAACACCGGGGAGCTGTTTTTT
-	TRBV5-1	TRBJ1-1	-	CASSFAELNTEAFF	TGCGCCAGCAGCTTTGCAGAACTGAACACTGAAGCTTTCTTT
-	TRBV12-3/TRBV12-4	TRBJ2-2	-	CASQNRGFGELFF	TGTGCCAGCCAGAACCGGGGATTCGGGGAGCTGTTTTTT
few	TRBV7-2	TRBJ1-2	-	CASSLAGRSSWDYGYTF	TGTGCCAGCAGCTTAGCGGGGAGGTCCTCTTGGGACTATGGCTACACCTTC
few	TRBV29-1	TRBJ1-2	-	CSVDSDPNYGYTF	TGCAGCGTTGACAGCGATCCTAACTATGGCTACACCTTC
once	TRBV7-9	TRBJ1-2	-	CASSLGGRGYTF	TGTGCCAGCAGCTTAGGAGGGAGAGGCTACACCTTC
-	TRBV3-1/TRBV3-2	TRBJ2-2	TRBD2	CASSQERLAGQTGELFF	TGTGCCAGCAGCCAAGAAAGACTAGCGGGCCAGACCGGGGAGCTGTTTTTT
-	TRBV12-3/TRBV12-4	TRBJ1-6	-	CASSLGIALHF	TGTGCCAGCAGTTTAGGTATAGCCCTCCACTTT
-	TRBV18	TRBJ1-4	TRBD1	CASSPWNRGQANEKLFF	TGTGCCAGCTCACCATGGAACAGGGGGCAGGCTAATGAAAAACTGTTTTTT
-	TRBV6-6	TRBJ2-7	TRBD2	CASSYERGAYEQYF	TGTGCCAGCAGTTACGAGCGGGGTGCGTACGAGCAGTACTTC
-	TRBV7-3	TRBJ2-5	-	CASSLGRQETQYF	TGTGCCAGCAGCCTCGGCAGGCAAGAGACCCAGTACTTC
-	TRBV19	TRBJ1-6	-	CASSILAGDSYNSPLHF	TGTGCCAGTAGTATTCTGGCAGGCGACTCCTATAATTCACCCCTCCACTTT
-	TRBV2	TRBJ1-3	TRBD1	CASSEMGTARNTIYF	TGTGCCAGCAGTGAAATGGGGACAGCAAGAAACACCATATATTTT
-	TRBV7-9	TRBJ2-1	TRBD2	CASSPSRSGGWNEQFF	TGTGCCAGCAGCCCCAGTAGAAGCGGGGGCTGGAATGAGCAGTTCTTC
-	TRBV3-1/TRBV3-2	TRBJ1-1	TRBD1	CASSQHRGLNTEAFF	TGTGCCAGCAGCCAACACAGGGGGCTGAACACTGAAGCTTTCTTT
-	TRBV10-1	TRBJ1-5	-	CASSGGLKEPQHF	TGCGCCAGCAGTGGCGGCTTGAAGGAGCCCCAGCATTTT
-	TRBV6-5	TRBJ2-1	-	CASSLASPADEQFF	TGTGCCAGCAGTTTGGCTAGCCCCGCCGATGAGCAGTTCTTC
-	TRBV28	TRBJ1-2	TRBD1	CASSNRGYGYTF	TGTGCCAGCAGTAACAGGGGTTATGGCTACACCTTC
-	TRBV7-2	TRBJ2-1	TRBD2	CASSLELAKNEQFF	TGTGCCAGCAGCTTAGAACTAGCGAAGAATGAGCAGTTCTTC
few	TRBV20-1	TRBJ2-7	-	CSASSGHEQYF	TGCAGTGCTAGTTCAGGGCACGAGCAGTACTTC
-	TRBV27	TRBJ2-7	TRBD1	CASSGQGGFYEQYF	TGTGCCAGCAGTGGACAGGGGGGTTTCTACGAGCAGTACTTC
-	TRBV6-5	TRBJ2-7	TRBD1	CASSYSGQGKGIEQYF	TGTGCCAGCAGTTACTCGGGACAGGGGAAGGGAATCGAGCAGTACTTC
once	TRBV27	TRBJ2-3	-	CASWGVDSVDTQYF	TGTGCCAGCTGGGGGGTGGATTCGGTAGATACGCAGTATTTT
-	TRBV2	TRBJ2-3	TRBD2	CASSRPGLGTDTQYF	TGTGCCAGCAGCCGACCGGGACTAGGAACGGATACGCAGTATTTT
-	TRBV15	TRBJ1-2	TRBD1	CATGTAHNYGYTF	TGTGCCACCGGGACAGCTCATAACTATGGCTACACCTTC
-	TRBV12-3/TRBV12-4	TRBJ1-1	TRBD1	CATRGAGGKAFF	TGTGCCACCAGGGGGGCAGGGGGCAAAGCTTTCTTT
-	TRBV30	TRBJ2-7	-	CAWSKGVSYEQYF	TGTGCCTGGAGTAAGGGGGTCTCCTACGAGCAGTACTTC
-	TRBV7-9	TRBJ2-3	TRBD2	CASSPSSGSGTDTQYF	TGTGCCAGCAGCCCTTCTAGCGGGAGCGGTACAGATACGCAGTATTTT
-	TRBV27	TRBJ1-4	-	CASSPLEENEKLFF	TGTGCCAGCAGTCCGCTAGAGGAGAATGAAAAACTGTTTTTT
-	TRBV7-8	TRBJ2-7	TRBD2	CASSLGASGNPPYEQYF	TGTGCCAGCAGCTTAGGCGCTAGCGGCAACCCTCCCTACGAGCAGTACTTC
-	TRBV19	TRBJ2-7	TRBD2	CASNKGGEQYF	TGTGCCAGTAATAAGGGAGGGGAGCAGTACTTC
-	TRBV18	TRBJ2-1	TRBD2	CASSPGRVDNEQFF	TGTGCCAGCTCACCGGGGAGGGTAGACAATGAGCAGTTCTTC
-	TRBV19	TRBJ2-1	-	CASSFRDGGLEQFF	TGTGCCAGTAGTTTCCGGGACGGGGGGCTTGAGCAGTTCTTC
-	TRBV3-1/TRBV3-2	TRBJ1-5	-	CASSQDYEPSSKEGRQPQHF	TGTGCCAGCAGCCAAGATTATGAACCATCCTCTAAGGAGGGGCGTCAGCCCCAGCATTTT
-	TRBV5-4	TRBJ2-1	TRBD1	CASSVDRGPYNEQFF	TGTGCCAGCAGCGTCGACAGGGGGCCCTACAATGAGCAGTTCTTC
-	TRBV3-1/TRBV3-2	TRBJ2-1	-	CASSQGMGAYNEQFF	TGTGCCAGCAGCCAAGGAATGGGCGCCTACAATGAGCAGTTCTTC
-	TRBV19	TRBJ1-5	-	CASSIGQGNQPQHF	TGTGCCAGTAGTATAGGGCAGGGAAATCAGCCCCAGCATTTT
-	TRBV9	TRBJ2-1	TRBD2	CASSVAGGSYNEQFF	TGTGCCAGCAGCGTGGCGGGGGGCTCCTACAATGAGCAGTTCTTC
-	TRBV7-2	TRBJ2-3	TRBD2	CASSLGTSGSTDTQYF	TGTGCCAGCAGCTTAGGGACTAGCGGAAGCACAGATACGCAGTATTTT
-	TRBV6-6	TRBJ1-2	TRBD1	CASSDMTGNYGYTF	TGTGCCAGCAGTGACATGACAGGGAACTATGGCTACACCTTC
-	TRBV19	TRBJ1-5	TRBD1	CASSARDRLEPQHF	TGTGCCAGTAGTGCTCGGGACAGATTAGAGCCCCAGCATTTT
-	TRBV4-1	TRBJ2-1	TRBD2	CASSTRTSGREDEQFF	TGCGCCAGCAGCACGCGGACTAGCGGGAGGGAGGATGAGCAGTTCTTC